The sequence of this TCR beta chain was determined in a study of shared clonotypes between healthy human individuals. Comment on this clone: Antigen specificity is unknown.

Notes on the study in general: Blood alone was sampled, and tissue repertoires likely differ. The four-donor shared clonotypes exceeded non-shared clonotypes in generation probability, with non-shared ones scoring lower.

Per sorted-subset replicate PCR, input was roughly 220 ng DNA, representing about 30,000 T cell genomes. TCRdb's table, derived via immunoSEQ multiplex PCR, lists solely in-frame clones and lacks some. The table has fewer than 200,000 clones, around 93% seen once. The sample comprised naive CD4+ T cells sorted from blood. Subset in this sample: CD45RA+ positively selected. The TCR sequence derives from a woman in her 30s in good health.

CDR3 residues: CSVERGSTEAFF. The CDR3 region has the DNA TGCAGCGTTGAACGGGGGAGCACTGAAGCTTTCTTT. This chain joins TRBV29-1 and TRBJ1-1; the D gene is possibly TRBD1 (5 bases). Germline CDR1 reads SQVTM; CDR2 reads ANQGSEA. The CDR3 totals 12 residues. The V end lost 2 bases, the J end lost 4 bases, and 8 bases lay between the germline ends.